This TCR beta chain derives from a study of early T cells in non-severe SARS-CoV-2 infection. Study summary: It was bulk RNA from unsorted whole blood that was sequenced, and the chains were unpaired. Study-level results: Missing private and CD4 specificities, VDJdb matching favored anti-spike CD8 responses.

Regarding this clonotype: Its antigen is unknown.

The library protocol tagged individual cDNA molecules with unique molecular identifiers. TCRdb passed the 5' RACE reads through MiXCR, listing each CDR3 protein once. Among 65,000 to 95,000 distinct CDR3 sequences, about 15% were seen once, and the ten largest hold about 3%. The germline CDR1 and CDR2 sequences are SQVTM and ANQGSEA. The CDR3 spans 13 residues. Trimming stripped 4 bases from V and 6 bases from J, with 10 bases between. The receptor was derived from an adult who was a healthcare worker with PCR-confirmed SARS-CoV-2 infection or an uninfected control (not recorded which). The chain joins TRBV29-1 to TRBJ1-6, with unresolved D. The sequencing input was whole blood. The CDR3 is CSVASNSNSPLHF. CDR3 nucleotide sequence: TGCAGCGTTGCCAGCAATAGTAATTCACCCCTCCACTTT.